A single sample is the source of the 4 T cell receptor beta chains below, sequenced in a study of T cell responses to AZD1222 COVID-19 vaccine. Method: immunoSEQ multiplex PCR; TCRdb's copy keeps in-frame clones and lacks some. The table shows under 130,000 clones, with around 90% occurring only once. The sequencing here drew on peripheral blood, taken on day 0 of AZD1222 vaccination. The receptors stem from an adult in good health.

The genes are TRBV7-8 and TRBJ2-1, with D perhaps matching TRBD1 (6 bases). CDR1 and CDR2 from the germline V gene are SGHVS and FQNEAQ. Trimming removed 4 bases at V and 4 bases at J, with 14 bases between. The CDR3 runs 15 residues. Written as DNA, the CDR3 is TGTGCCAGCAGCTCGGACAGACTAACTTACAATGAGCAGTTCTTC. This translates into CASSSDRLTYNEQFF.

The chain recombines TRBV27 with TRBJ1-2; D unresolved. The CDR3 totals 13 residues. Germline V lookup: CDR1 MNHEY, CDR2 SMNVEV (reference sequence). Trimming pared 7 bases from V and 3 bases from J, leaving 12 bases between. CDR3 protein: CASNKKGHYGYTF. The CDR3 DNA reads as TGTGCCAGCAACAAGAAGGGCCACTATGGCTACACCTTC.

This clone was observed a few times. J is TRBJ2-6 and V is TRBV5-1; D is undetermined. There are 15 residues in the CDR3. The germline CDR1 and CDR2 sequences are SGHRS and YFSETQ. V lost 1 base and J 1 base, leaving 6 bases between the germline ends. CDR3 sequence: CASSLLESGANVLTF. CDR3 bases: TGCGCCAGCAGCTTGTTGGAGTCTGGGGCCAACGTCCTGACTTTC.

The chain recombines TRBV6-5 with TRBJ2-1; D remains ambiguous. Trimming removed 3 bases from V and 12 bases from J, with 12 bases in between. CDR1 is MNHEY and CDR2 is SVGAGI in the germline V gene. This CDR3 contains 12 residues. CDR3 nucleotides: TGTGCCAGCAGTTATGGGCTCTTTGGGCAGTTCTTC. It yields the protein CASSYGLFGQFF.